The present T cell receptor beta chain was sequenced within a study of OX40 agonist ivuxolimab in advanced cancers. Whole-study findings and limits: CD8+ T cells averaged more expanded clones than CD4+.

Data came from immunoSEQ multiplex PCR; TCRdb stores just in-frame clones and leaves some out. This sample carries roughly 58,000 clones, about 83% of them seen once, and the ten largest clones take around 0.78%. Prior autoimmune disease or systemic immunosuppression barred patients. On this clone: Its antigen remains unidentified.

J lost 3 bases, V lost 1 base, and 9 bases had no gene match. The CDR3 contains 17 residues. From germline, CDR1 is SGHAT and CDR2 FQNNGV. The sequencing used CD4+ or CD8+ T cells sorted from blood, collected in a trial of the OX40 agonist ivuxolimab. The V and J genes are TRBV11-2 and TRBJ2-3; 8 bases are shared with TRBD2. The source is an adult with an advanced solid tumor such as melanoma, head and neck, liver or kidney cancer. This CDR3 is CASSLAGRAWLTDTQYF. The CDR3 DNA is TGTGCCAGCAGCTTAGCCGGGAGGGCCTGGTTAACAGATACGCAGTATTTT.